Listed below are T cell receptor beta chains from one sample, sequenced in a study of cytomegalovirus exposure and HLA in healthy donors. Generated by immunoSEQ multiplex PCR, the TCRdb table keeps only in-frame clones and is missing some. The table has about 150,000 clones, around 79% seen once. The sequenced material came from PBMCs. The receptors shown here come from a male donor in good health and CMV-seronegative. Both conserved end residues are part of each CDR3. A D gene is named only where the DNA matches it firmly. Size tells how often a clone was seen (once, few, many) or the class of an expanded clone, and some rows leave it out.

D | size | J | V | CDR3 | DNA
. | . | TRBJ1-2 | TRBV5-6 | CASSLGSRGYTF | TGTGCCAGCAGCTTGGGTTCGAGAGGCTACACCTTC
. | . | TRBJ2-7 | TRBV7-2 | CASSLGTGRTYEQYF | TGTGCCAGCAGCTTAGGCACAGGCCGGACCTACGAGCAGTACTTC
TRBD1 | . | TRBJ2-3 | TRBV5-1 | CASSTGTATSTDTQYF | TGCGCCAGCAGCACAGGGACAGCCACTAGCACAGATACGCAGTATTTT
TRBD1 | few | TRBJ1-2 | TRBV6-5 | CASRGTASNYGYTF | TGTGCCAGCAGGGGGACAGCGTCTAACTATGGCTACACCTTC
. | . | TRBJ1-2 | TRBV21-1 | CASSKALQVGTNYGYTF | TGTGCCAGCAGCAAAGCGTTACAGGTAGGGACTAACTATGGCTACACCTTC
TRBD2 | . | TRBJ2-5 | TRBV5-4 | CASSLLAGGLKTQYF | TGTGCCAGCAGCTTGCTAGCGGGGGGGCTTAAGACCCAGTACTTC
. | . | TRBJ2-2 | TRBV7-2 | CASGDSNTGELFF | TGTGCCAGCGGAGACAGTAACACCGGGGAGCTGTTTTTT
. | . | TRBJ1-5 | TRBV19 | CASRGQGYSNQPQHF | TGTGCCAGTAGAGGGCAGGGGTATAGCAATCAGCCCCAGCATTTT
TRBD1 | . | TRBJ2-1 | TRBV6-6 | CASSSNVRGGEQFF | TGTGCCAGCAGCTCCAATGTCCGAGGGGGCGAGCAGTTCTTC
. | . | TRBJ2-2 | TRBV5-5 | CASSLVDSYTGELFF | TGTGCCAGCAGCTTGGTGGACAGTTACACCGGGGAGCTGTTTTTT
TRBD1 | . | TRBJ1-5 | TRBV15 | CATSRDLGQGRQPQHF | TGTGCCACCAGCAGAGATCTAGGACAGGGACGACAGCCCCAGCATTTT
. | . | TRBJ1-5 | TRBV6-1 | CASSEDRSVQPQHF | TGTGCCAGCAGTGAAGACAGGTCCGTTCAGCCCCAGCATTTT
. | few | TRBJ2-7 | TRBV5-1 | CASSFRGSGYEQYF | TGCGCCAGCAGCTTTAGGGGGAGCGGCTACGAGCAGTACTTC
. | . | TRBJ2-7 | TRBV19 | CASSQDLRYEQYF | TGTGCCAGTAGTCAGGACTTACGCTACGAGCAGTACTTC
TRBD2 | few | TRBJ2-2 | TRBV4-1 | CASSLTASGGAGELFF | TGCGCCAGCAGCCTTACGGCTAGCGGGGGGGCCGGGGAGCTGTTTTTT
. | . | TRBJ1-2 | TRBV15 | CVTTQRSYGYTF | TGTGTCACCACCCAACGGTCCTATGGCTACACCTTC
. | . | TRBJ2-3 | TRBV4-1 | CASSRPAVTDTQYF | TGCGCCAGCAGCCGTCCGGCGGTCACAGATACGCAGTATTTT
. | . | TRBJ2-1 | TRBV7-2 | CASSSFHNEQFF | TGTGCCAGCAGCTCCTTTCACAATGAGCAGTTCTTC
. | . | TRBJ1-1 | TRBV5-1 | CASSPTGGGSITEAFF | TGCGCCAGCAGCCCGACGGGGGGCGGAAGTATCACTGAAGCTTTCTTT
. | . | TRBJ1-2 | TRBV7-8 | CASSLEHIYGYTF | TGTGCCAGCAGCTTAGAACACATTTATGGCTACACCTTC
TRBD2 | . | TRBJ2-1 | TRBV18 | CASSPGTSLPSYNEQFF | TGTGCCAGCTCACCGGGGACTAGCCTGCCTTCCTACAATGAGCAGTTCTTC
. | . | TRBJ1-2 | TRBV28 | CASSSAGDRDYGYTF | TGTGCCAGCAGTTCTGCAGGGGATCGTGACTATGGCTACACCTTC
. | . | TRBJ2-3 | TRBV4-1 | CASSLHSTAGGPDTQYF | TGCGCCAGCAGCCTTCATTCGACAGCCGGGGGTCCAGATACGCAGTATTTT
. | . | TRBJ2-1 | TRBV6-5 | CASSYLGRGNEQFF | TGTGCCAGCAGTTACCTTGGCCGGGGAAATGAGCAGTTCTTC
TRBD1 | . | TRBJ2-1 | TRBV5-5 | CASRAMGQGAWGNEQFF | TGTGCCAGCAGGGCGATGGGGCAGGGGGCATGGGGCAATGAGCAGTTCTTC
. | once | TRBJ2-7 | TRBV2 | CASRRSYRRDLEDEQYF | TGTGCCAGCCGGAGGAGCTACCGACGGGATTTGGAAGACGAGCAGTACTTC
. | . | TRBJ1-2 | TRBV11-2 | CASSLERAGYGYTF | TGTGCCAGCAGCTTAGAGAGGGCTGGCTATGGCTACACCTTC
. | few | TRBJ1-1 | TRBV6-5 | CASSYGGGTEAFF | TGTGCCAGCAGTTACGGGGGCGGCACTGAAGCTTTCTTT
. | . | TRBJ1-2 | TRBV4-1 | CASSQEGRWGNYGYTF | TGCGCCAGCAGCCAAGAAGGCCGGTGGGGCAACTATGGCTACACCTTC
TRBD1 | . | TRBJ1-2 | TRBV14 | CASSPQTGVGYTF | TGTGCCAGCAGCCCACAGACAGGGGTTGGCTACACCTTC
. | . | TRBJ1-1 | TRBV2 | CASSDQGKGTEAFF | TGTGCCAGCAGTGACCAGGGCAAGGGCACTGAAGCTTTCTTT
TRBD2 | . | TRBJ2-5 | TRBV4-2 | CASSQGLAETETQYF | TGTGCCAGCAGCCAAGGACTAGCGGAAACAGAGACCCAGTACTTC
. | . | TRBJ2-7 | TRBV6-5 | CASSYGALPYEQYF | TGTGCCAGCAGTTACGGGGCATTACCCTACGAGCAGTACTTC
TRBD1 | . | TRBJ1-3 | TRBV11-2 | CASSSLTGAGNTIYF | TGTGCCAGCAGCTCCCTGACAGGGGCTGGAAACACCATATATTTT
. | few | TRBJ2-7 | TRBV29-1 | CSVEDLASYTGEQYF | TGCAGCGTTGAAGATTTGGCCAGTTATACGGGGGAGCAGTACTTC
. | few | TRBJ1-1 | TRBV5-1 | CASSRWAPGQGNTEAFF | TGCGCCAGCAGCCGGTGGGCGCCCGGGCAGGGGAACACTGAAGCTTTCTTT
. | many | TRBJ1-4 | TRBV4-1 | CASSQVPGSNEKLFF | TGCGCCAGCAGCCAAGTCCCCGGTTCTAATGAAAAACTGTTTTTT
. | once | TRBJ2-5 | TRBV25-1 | CASSELPPVGTQYF | TGTGCCAGCAGTGAGCTCCCCCCGGTTGGGACCCAGTACTTC
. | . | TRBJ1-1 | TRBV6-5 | CASSSSSSAEAFF | TGTGCCAGCAGTTCATCTTCCTCAGCTGAAGCTTTCTTT
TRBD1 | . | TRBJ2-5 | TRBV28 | CASSPTNTGTGLREQYF | TGTGCCAGCAGTCCGACTAATACCGGGACAGGTCTACGGGAGCAGTACTTC
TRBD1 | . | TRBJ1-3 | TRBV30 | CASGTGQASGNTIYF | TGTGCCTCGGGGACCGGACAGGCCTCTGGAAACACCATATATTTT
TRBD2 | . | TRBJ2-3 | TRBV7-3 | CASSLGSSGRARTDTQYF | TGTGCCAGCAGCTTAGGGTCTAGCGGGAGGGCCCGGACAGATACGCAGTATTTT
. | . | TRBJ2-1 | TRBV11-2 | CASSPKRGSPPHNEQFF | TGTGCCAGCAGCCCGAAACGAGGGTCTCCCCCCCACAATGAGCAGTTCTTC
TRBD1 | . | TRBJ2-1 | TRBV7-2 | CASSFYRGNEQFF | TGTGCCAGCAGCTTTTACAGGGGCAATGAGCAGTTCTTC
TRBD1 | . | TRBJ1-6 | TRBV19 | CASSIGDRNNSPLHF | TGTGCCAGTAGTATAGGGGACAGGAACAATTCACCCCTCCACTTT
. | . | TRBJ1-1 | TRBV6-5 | CASSPLAGNVEAFF | TGTGCCAGCAGTCCCCTCGCAGGGAACGTTGAAGCTTTCTTT
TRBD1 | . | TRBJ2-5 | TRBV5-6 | CASSSTLIPGQGAEETQYF | TGTGCCAGCAGCTCCACACTAATTCCGGGACAGGGGGCCGAAGAGACCCAGTACTTC
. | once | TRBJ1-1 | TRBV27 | CASRLGWETEAFF | TGTGCCAGCAGGCTAGGCTGGGAGACTGAAGCTTTCTTT
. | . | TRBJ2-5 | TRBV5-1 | CASSFAPGAGETETQYF | TGCGCCAGCAGCTTCGCCCCAGGGGCGGGGGAGACGGAGACCCAGTACTTC
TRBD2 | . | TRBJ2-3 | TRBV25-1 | CASSLAGSTDTQYF | TGTGCCAGCAGTCTAGCGGGAAGCACAGATACGCAGTATTTT
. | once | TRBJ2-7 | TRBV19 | CASSISRGAYEQYF | TGTGCCAGTAGTATTTCCAGGGGGGCCTACGAGCAGTACTTC
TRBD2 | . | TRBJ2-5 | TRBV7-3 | CASSSGLAGGPQETQYF | TGTGCCAGCAGCTCGGGACTAGCGGGGGGGCCCCAAGAGACCCAGTACTTC
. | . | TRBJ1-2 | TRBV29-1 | CSVARTGNYGYTF | TGCAGCGTGGCAAGGACGGGAAACTATGGCTACACCTTC
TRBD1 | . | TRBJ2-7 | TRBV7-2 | CASSLKGAIRTYEQYF | TGTGCCAGCAGCTTGAAGGGGGCCATTAGAACCTACGAGCAGTACTTC
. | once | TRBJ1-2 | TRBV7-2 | CASSLEYSGGYGYTF | TGTGCCAGCAGCTTAGAGTACTCAGGTGGCTATGGCTACACCTTC
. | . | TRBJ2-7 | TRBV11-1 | CASSLGQGSTYEQYF | TGTGCCAGCAGCTTAGGGCAGGGCTCCACCTACGAGCAGTACTTC
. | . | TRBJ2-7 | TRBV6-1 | CASSEASGLHYEQYF | TGTGCCAGCAGTGAAGCCTCCGGACTACACTACGAGCAGTACTTC
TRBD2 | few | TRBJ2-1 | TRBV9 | CASSPEGGPYNEQFF | TGTGCCAGCAGCCCTGAGGGAGGGCCCTACAATGAGCAGTTCTTC
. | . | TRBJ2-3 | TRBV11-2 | CASSLGGRTDTQYF | TGTGCCAGCAGCTTAGGAGGAAGAACAGATACGCAGTATTTT